The 30 T cell receptor beta chains below all came from one sample that was sequenced in a study of T-cell reconstitution after alpha-beta-depleted transplantation in children. TCRbeta library preparation incorporated unique molecular identifiers. TCRdb reanalysed the PCR reads using MiXCR and keeps one entry per CDR3 protein. This table holds about 100,000 distinct CDR3 sequences, almost 6.5% found once. The sample consisted of PBMCs, mostly from graft donor cells, taken 360 days after TCRalphabeta/CD19-depleted stem cell transplant. Every receptor here comes from a male patient under 10 years old who had a stem cell transplant for acute lymphoblastic leukemia, so the T cells may come from the graft donor.

This clonotype has at least ten counts. V usage is TRBV28 and J usage is TRBJ2-3; D uncertain. The ends were cut back, 6 bases at V and 6 bases at J, with 13 bases in the middle. The CDR3 covers 13 residues. Germline V lookup: CDR1 MDHEN, CDR2 SYDVKM. The CDR3 spells CASRPRGFDTQYF. The CDR3 DNA sequence: TGTGCCAGCAGGCCCAGAGGTTTCGATACGCAGTATTTT.

The table lists this clonotype with many counts. The rearrangement joins TRBV7-2 to TRBJ1-2, with D possibly being TRBD1 (5 bases). CDR1 is SGHTA, CDR2 FQGNSA, per germline. Trimming took off 5 bases at V and 8 bases at J, with 15 bases between the two ends. This CDR3 is built from 13 residues. CDR3 in amino acids: CASSPGFTGGYTF. The CDR3 DNA follows: TGTGCCAGCAGCCCAGGGTTCACGGGGGGCTACACCTTC. The whole variable domain, remainder taken from reference TRBV7-2 and TRBJ1-2, is GAGVSQSPSNKVTEKGKDVELRCDPISGHTALYWYRQSLGQGLEFLIYFQGNSAPDKSGLPSDRFSAERTGGSVSTLTIQRTQQEDSAVYLCASSPGFTGGYTFGSGTRLTVV.

In the case of this clonotype: The junction shows a germline mismatch at one end, possibly a read error. The gene calls are TRBV25-1 and TRBJ2-7; no clear D. This CDR3 spans 9 amino acids. Germline V lookup: CDR1 MGHDK, CDR2 SYGVNS. The CDR3 DNA sequence: TGTGCCAGCAAAAGGGTCTCACCTTTC. Protein sequence: CASKRVSPF.

This clonotype was counted many times. The J gene is TRBJ2-1, the V gene TRBV5-1; 14 bases agree with TRBD2. V trimming: 3 bases; J trimming: 6 bases; junction bases outside the gene matches: 2. The CDR3 is 15 amino acids. Germline assignment: CDR1 SGHRS and CDR2 YFSETQ. The CDR3 nucleotides are TGCGCCAGCAGCTCGGGACTAGCGGGGGTCAATGAGCAGTTCTTC. Translating gives CASSSGLAGVNEQFF.

The rearrangement uses TRBV27 and TRBJ2-3; D is perhaps TRBD2 (5 bases). CDR1 and CDR2 (germline): MNHEY, SMNVEV (reference sequence). The V end was cut by 6 bases, the J end by 2 bases, with 12 bases between. CDR3 length equals 14 residues. CDR3 sequence (DNA): TGTGCCAGCAGCTTACTAGAGTACACAGATACGCAGTATTTT. Its translation is CASSLLEYTDTQYF.

A few counts support this clonotype. This chain joins TRBV10-3 and TRBJ2-7, with TRBD1 matching 7 bases. This CDR3 has 14 amino acids. Germline V gene lookup returns CDR1 ENHRY and CDR2 SYGVKD. The ends lost 6 bases at V and 0 bases at J; junction bases unmatched: 5. In DNA form, the CDR3 reads TGTGCCATCAGCTCTGACAGGGCCTCCTACGAGCAGTACTTC. Translated, it gives CAISSDRASYEQYF.

The sample holds many counts of this clonotype. The chain combines TRBV6-2 or TRBV6-3 with TRBJ2-1; the D gene is possibly TRBD1 (6 bases). This CDR3 comprises 15 residues. Germline V gives CDR1 MNHEY, CDR2 SVGEGT. With 5 bases removed from V and 5 bases from J, the gap between germline ends came to 16 bases. CDR3 in amino acids: CASSRDRDTNNEQFF. CDR3 bases: TGTGCCAGCAGTCGGGATCGGGACACAAACAATGAGCAGTTCTTC.

This clonotype occurred many times. The chain joins TRBV6-6 to TRBJ2-7; no firm D call. The CDR3 is 12 amino acids. The germline gives CDR1 MNHNY, CDR2 SVGAGI (reference sequence). The V end was cut by 4 bases, the J end by 4 bases, with 8 bases between. CDR3 sequence: CASSSFLYEQYF. CDR3 DNA: TGTGCCAGCAGTTCCTTTCTTTACGAGCAGTACTTC.

This clonotype was seen many times. CDR3 bases: TGCAGTGCTAGAGGGCAGGGCCCTAAGCCTTACACTGAAGCTTTCTTT. It encodes CSARGQGPKPYTEAFF. The chain combines TRBV20-1 with TRBJ1-1; tentative D call: TRBD1 (5 bases). CDR1 and CDR2 (germline): DFQATT, SNEGSKA (reference sequence). The CDR3 runs 16 residues. V lost 1 base to trimming and J lost 3 bases, with 18 bases between them.

This clonotype has ten or more counts. This chain connects TRBV9 to TRBJ2-7; tentatively, D is TRBD2 (6 bases). The CDR3 extends over 15 amino acids. V lost 0 bases, J lost 6 bases, and 16 bases lay in between. Germline assignment: CDR1 SGDLS and CDR2 YYNGEE. In nucleotides, the CDR3 is TGTGCCAGCAGCGTAGATGCGGGACGAGGTCGCGAGCAGTACTTC. As protein: CASSVDAGRGREQYF.

This clonotype was observed a handful of times. The J gene is TRBJ2-5, the V gene TRBV25-1; TRBD2 matches 7 bases. There are 15 residues in the CDR3. The V and J ends lost 4 bases and 2 bases, in that order; junction bases with no gene match: 7. Germline loops: CDR1 MGHDK, CDR2 SYGVNS. The CDR3 reads CASSGAGVGQETQYF. CDR3 in DNA: TGTGCCAGCAGTGGGGCGGGGGTTGGTCAAGAGACCCAGTACTTC.

This clonotype has at least ten counts. The genes are TRBV9 and TRBJ2-7, with 10 bases identical to TRBD2. This CDR3 is built from 16 residues. Germline trimming cut 0 bases from V and 3 bases from J; bases unmatched to any gene: 6. Germline V gene lookup returns CDR1 SGDLS and CDR2 YYNGEE. The CDR3 here is CASSVALTSGNYEQYF. In nucleotides, the CDR3 is TGTGCCAGCAGCGTAGCTCTTACTAGCGGGAACTACGAGCAGTACTTC.

There are many counts of this clonotype. The J gene is TRBJ2-7, the V gene TRBV5-1, with a possible D match to TRBD1 (6 bases). The CDR3 is 12 amino acids. V dropped 5 bases and J dropped 5 bases, with 11 bases sitting between them. Germline V gives CDR1 SGHRS, CDR2 YFSETQ. In DNA form, the CDR3 reads TGCGCCAGCAGGGCCAGGGGCGACGAGCAGTACTTC. Residues: CASRARGDEQYF.

This clonotype was seen repeatedly, ten times or more. The V call is TRBV7-2, the J call TRBJ2-5; 7 positions agree with TRBD1. CDR1 and CDR2 (germline): SGHTA, FQGNSA. CDR3 length equals 16 residues. Germline trimming cut 6 bases from V and 2 bases from J; bases unmatched to any gene: 12. CDR3 in DNA: TGTGCCAGCAGTCTGCCCCGGGACAGAATTCAAGAGACCCAGTACTTC. Translated, it gives CASSLPRDRIQETQYF. Filled out from reference TRBV7-2 and TRBJ2-5, the complete variable domain reads GAGVSQSPSNKVTEKGKDVELRCDPISGHTALYWYRQSLGQGLEFLIYFQGNSAPDKSGLPSDRFSAERTGGSVSTLTIQRTQQEDSAVYLCASSLPRDRIQETQYFGPGTRLLVL.

This clonotype was picked up a small number of times. This chain joins TRBV4-3 and TRBJ2-7; tentative D call: TRBD1 (5 bases). CDR1 is LGHNA and CDR2 is YSLEER in the germline V gene. Trimming shortened V by 1 base and J by 4 bases, and 11 bases separated the two germline ends. The CDR3 extends over 14 amino acids. CDR3 in amino acids: CASSQGARVYEQYF. CDR3 nucleotides: TGCGCCAGCAGCCAAGGTGCCAGGGTTTACGAGCAGTACTTC.

The J gene is TRBJ2-2, the V gene TRBV4-2; D possibly corresponds to TRBD2 (7 bases). The V and J ends lost 7 bases and 11 bases respectively, with 14 bases between them. Germline V gene lookup returns CDR1 LGHNA and CDR2 YNFKEQ. The CDR3 has 12 amino acids. CDR3 sequence reads: CASTNGGPELFF. The CDR3 DNA reads TGTGCCAGCACCAACGGGGGGCCAGAGCTGTTTTTT.

This clonotype was picked up many times. The chain links TRBV29-1 to TRBJ2-5; 7 bases align to TRBD2. V lost 1 base to trimming and J lost 4 bases; unmatched junction nucleotides: 6. The CDR3 is 14 residues long. Germline V gene lookup returns CDR1 SQVTM and CDR2 ANQGSEA. The CDR3 region is CSVEVYGEGETQYF. CDR3 DNA sequence: TGCAGCGTTGAAGTCTACGGGGAGGGAGAGACCCAGTACTTC.

This clonotype appeared a few times. The V call is TRBV28, the J call TRBJ1-1; TRBD1 might be the D (6 bases). This CDR3 is 14 amino acids long. Trimming stripped 3 bases from V and 5 bases from J, with 13 bases between. Germline V lookup: CDR1 MDHEN, CDR2 SYDVKM. CDR3 coding DNA: TGTGCCAGCAGTTTGGTGGCAGGGGTGACTGAAGCTTTCTTT. Translation gives CASSLVAGVTEAFF.

Ten or more counts support this clonotype. The chain uses TRBV7-2 and TRBJ2-7; D is unresolved. The germline V and J ends were trimmed by 0 bases and 3 bases, with 18 bases remaining between them. The germline V gene has CDR1 SGHTA and CDR2 FQGNSA. The CDR3 totals 17 residues. CDR3 sequence: CASSLAPQVSLDYEQYF. CDR3 sequence (DNA): TGTGCCAGCAGCTTAGCCCCGCAGGTCTCGTTGGACTACGAGCAGTACTTC.

The V gene is TRBV7-8, the J gene TRBJ2-2; D unclear. The V gene's germline CDR1 is SGHVS and CDR2 FQNEAQ. V was clipped by 4 bases and J by 4 bases, with 7 bases between them. The CDR3 consists of 13 residues. The CDR3 region has the DNA TGTGCCAGCAGCTATTCACCCACCGGGGAGCTGTTTTTT. Amino acid sequence: CASSYSPTGELFF.

In its sample, this clonotype was seen a few times. The rearrangement links TRBV6-5 to TRBJ1-3; D remains ambiguous. Trimming took off 0 bases at V and 2 bases at J, with 5 bases between the two ends. Germline V gene data show CDR1 as MNHEY and CDR2 as SVGAGI. This CDR3 has 14 amino acids. For the CDR3, the DNA is TGTGCCAGCAGTTACTCCTTAGCTGGAAACACCATATATTTT. As protein: CASSYSLAGNTIYF.

This clonotype was recorded at least ten times. The CDR3 nucleotides are TGCAGTGCTTACCCCAGGGGGCGCGCAGAGACCCAGTACTTC. Its translation is CSAYPRGRAETQYF. V gene TRBV20-1 combines with J gene TRBJ2-5; TRBD1 aligns across 8 bases. The CDR3 has 14 residues. Losses at the gene ends were 5 bases for V and 4 bases for J; bases not matched to a gene: 9. Germline CDR1 and CDR2: DFQATT and SNEGSKA (reference sequence).

This clonotype appeared many times. This chain uses TRBV6-5 with TRBJ1-1, with D unclear. Germline V gene lookup returns CDR1 MNHEY and CDR2 SVGAGI. Trimming shortened V by 2 bases and J by 5 bases, and 3 bases separated the two germline ends. The CDR3 runs 11 residues. The chain's CDR3 is CASSYMTEAFF. The CDR3 DNA reads as TGTGCCAGCAGTTACATGACTGAAGCTTTCTTT.

This clonotype has just a few counts. The V call is TRBV20-1, the J call TRBJ2-5; TRBD1 or TRBD2 may be the D gene (5 bases each). CDR3 length: 14 amino acids. Germline CDR1 reads DFQATT; CDR2 reads SNEGSKA (reference sequence). Deletions cut 0 bases from V and 3 bases from J, with 11 bases between. The CDR3 DNA sequence: TGCAGTGCTAGAGATAGGCAGGGAGAAGAGACCCAGTACTTC. As protein: CSARDRQGEETQYF.

This clonotype has only a few counts. V usage is TRBV3-1 and J usage is TRBJ2-2; 9 bases are shared with TRBD2. The CDR3 totals 16 residues. V trimming: 8 bases; J trimming: 3 bases; junction bases outside the gene matches: 10. The V gene's germline CDR1 is LGHDT and CDR2 YNNKEL (reference sequence). CDR3 amino acids: CASGGRALSDTGELFF. In nucleotides, the CDR3 is TGTGCCAGCGGCGGGAGGGCCCTCTCGGACACCGGGGAGCTGTTTTTT.

This clonotype was counted ten times or more. This rearrangement joins TRBV7-9 to TRBJ1-1; no clear D gene. The ends were cut back, 1 base at V and 5 bases at J, with 11 bases in the middle. Germline CDR1 SEHNR, CDR2 FQNEAQ (reference sequence). This CDR3 is built from 14 residues. The DNA for the CDR3 is TGTGCCAGCAGCTTAGAGTCAGGAGGGACTGAAGCTTTCTTT. Translating it yields CASSLESGGTEAFF.

This clonotype was found a few times. The chain has TRBV18 and TRBJ2-7, with D tentatively TRBD1 (6 bases). This CDR3 is built from 15 residues. The V end was cut by 2 bases, the J end by 0 bases, with 11 bases between. CDR1 is KGHSH and CDR2 is LQKENI in the germline V gene. The CDR3 loop is CASSPDRRYSYEQYF. CDR3 DNA sequence: TGTGCCAGCTCACCAGACAGGAGGTACTCCTACGAGCAGTACTTC. The complete variable domain, with remaining parts taken from reference TRBV18 and TRBJ2-7, reads NAGVMQNPRHLVRRRGQEARLRCSPMKGHSHVYWYRQLPEEGLKFMVYLQKENIIDESGMPKERFSAEFPKEGPSILRIQQVVRGDSAAYFCASSPDRRYSYEQYFGPGTRLTVT.

V is TRBV20-1 and J is TRBJ2-3, with D perhaps assigned TRBD1 or TRBD2 (5 bases each). The V end was cut by 3 bases, the J end by 8 bases, with 15 bases between. CDR1 is DFQATT, CDR2 SNEGSKA, per germline (reference sequence). The CDR3 is made up of 13 amino acids. The CDR3: CSARGRVLGTQYF. The CDR3 DNA reads TGCAGTGCTAGGGGACGGGTGCTAGGTACGCAGTATTTT.

The chain carries TRBV6-5 and TRBJ2-1, with TRBD2 matching over 8 bases. Germline CDR1 reads MNHEY; CDR2 reads SVGAGI. After removal of 4 bases from V and 2 bases from J, the junction contained 4 bases not matched to a gene. CDR3 size: 15 residues. The CDR3 DNA reads TGTGCCAGCAGTTCGGGACTAGGGGCCTACAATGAGCAGTTCTTC. The encoded protein is CASSSGLGAYNEQFF.

This clonotype was counted many times. The V and J genes are TRBV12-3 or TRBV12-4 and TRBJ2-3; 8 bases match TRBD2. The CDR3 covers 13 residues. Trimming removed 7 bases from V and 4 bases from J; junction bases left unmatched: 4. CDR3 sequence (DNA): TGTGCCAGCACCCCGGGACTAGCAGATACGCAGTATTTT. The encoded protein is CASTPGLADTQYF.